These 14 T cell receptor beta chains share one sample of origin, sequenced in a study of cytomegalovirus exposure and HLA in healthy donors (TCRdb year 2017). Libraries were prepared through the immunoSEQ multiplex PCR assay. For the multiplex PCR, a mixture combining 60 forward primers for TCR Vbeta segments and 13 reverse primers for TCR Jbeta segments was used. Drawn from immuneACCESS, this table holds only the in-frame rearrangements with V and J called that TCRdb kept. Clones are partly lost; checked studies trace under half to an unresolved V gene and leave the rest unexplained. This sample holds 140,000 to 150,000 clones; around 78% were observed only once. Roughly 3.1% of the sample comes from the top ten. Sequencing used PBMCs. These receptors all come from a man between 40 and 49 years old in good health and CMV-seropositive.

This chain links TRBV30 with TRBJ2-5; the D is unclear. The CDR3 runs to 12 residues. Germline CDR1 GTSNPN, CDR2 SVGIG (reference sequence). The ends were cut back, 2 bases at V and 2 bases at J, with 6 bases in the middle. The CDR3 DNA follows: TGTGCCTGGAGTTTACAGCAAGAGACCCAGTACTTC. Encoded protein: CAWSLQQETQYF.

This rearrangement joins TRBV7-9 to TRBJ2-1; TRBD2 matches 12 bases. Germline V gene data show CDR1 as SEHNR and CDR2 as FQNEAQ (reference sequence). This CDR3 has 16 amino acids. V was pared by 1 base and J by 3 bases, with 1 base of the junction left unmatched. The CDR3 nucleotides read TGTGCCAGCAGCTTAGGGACTAGCGGGGTCTACAATGAGCAGTTCTTC. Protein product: CASSLGTSGVYNEQFF.

The CDR3 DNA reads as TGTGCCAGCAGTTTGGGACTTAATGTGAGGATGGATTCACCCCTCCACTTT. It encodes CASSLGLNVRMDSPLHF. The V and J genes are TRBV27 and TRBJ1-6; TRBD1 is a possible D gene (5 bases). The CDR3 extends over 17 amino acids. The germline gives CDR1 MNHEY, CDR2 SMNVEV (reference sequence). V was cut by 3 bases and J by 8 bases, with 20 bases left in between.

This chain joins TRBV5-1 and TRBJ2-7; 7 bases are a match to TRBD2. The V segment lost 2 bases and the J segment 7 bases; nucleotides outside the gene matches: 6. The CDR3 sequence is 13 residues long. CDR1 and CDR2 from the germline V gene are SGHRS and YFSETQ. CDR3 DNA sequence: TGCGCCAGCAGCTTCAGCGGGACGGGAGAGCAGTACTTC. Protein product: CASSFSGTGEQYF.

The CDR3 sequence is CASSITSALEQYF. In DNA, the CDR3 is TGTGCCAGCAGTATCACTAGCGCCCTCGAGCAGTACTTC. The chain employs TRBV27 and TRBJ2-7; 7 positions agree with TRBD2. The germline V gene encodes CDR1 MNHEY and CDR2 SMNVEV (reference sequence). With 5 bases clipped from V and 6 bases from J, the junction kept 7 bases outside the gene matches. The CDR3 spans 13 residues.

This CDR3 is CASSPKGPGTSGTYEQYF. CDR3 nucleotides: TGTGCCAGCAGCCCAAAGGGTCCCGGGACTAGCGGGACCTACGAGCAGTACTTC. This chain connects TRBV11-1 to TRBJ2-7; 13 nucleotides line up with TRBD2. There are 18 residues in the CDR3. Germline trimming cut 5 bases from V and 2 bases from J; bases unmatched to any gene: 12. Germline values: CDR1 SGHAT, CDR2 FQDESV (reference sequence).

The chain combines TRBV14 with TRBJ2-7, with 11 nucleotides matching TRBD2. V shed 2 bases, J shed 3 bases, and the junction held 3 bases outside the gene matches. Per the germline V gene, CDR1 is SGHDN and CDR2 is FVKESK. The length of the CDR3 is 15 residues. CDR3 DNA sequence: TGTGCCAGCAGCCAACTAGCGGGAGGCGGCTACGAGCAGTACTTC. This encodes CASSQLAGGGYEQYF.

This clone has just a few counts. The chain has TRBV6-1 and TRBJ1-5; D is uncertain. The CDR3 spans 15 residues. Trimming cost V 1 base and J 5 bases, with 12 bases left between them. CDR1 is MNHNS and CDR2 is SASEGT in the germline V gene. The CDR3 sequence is CASSEVQDPHQPQHF. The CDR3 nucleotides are TGTGCCAGCAGTGAAGTTCAGGATCCGCATCAGCCCCAGCATTTT.

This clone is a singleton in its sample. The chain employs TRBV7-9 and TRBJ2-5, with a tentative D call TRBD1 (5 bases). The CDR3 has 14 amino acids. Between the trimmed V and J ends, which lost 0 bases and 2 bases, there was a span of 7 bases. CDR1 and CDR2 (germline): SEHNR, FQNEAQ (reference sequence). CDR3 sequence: CASSLAQGQETQYF. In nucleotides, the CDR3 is TGTGCCAGCAGCTTAGCGCAGGGACAAGAGACCCAGTACTTC.

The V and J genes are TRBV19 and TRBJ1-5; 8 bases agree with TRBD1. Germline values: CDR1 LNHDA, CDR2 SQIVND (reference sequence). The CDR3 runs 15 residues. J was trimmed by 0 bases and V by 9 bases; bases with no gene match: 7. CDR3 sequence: CASGDRPYSNQPQHF. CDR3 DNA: TGTGCCAGCGGGGACAGGCCCTATAGCAATCAGCCCCAGCATTTT.

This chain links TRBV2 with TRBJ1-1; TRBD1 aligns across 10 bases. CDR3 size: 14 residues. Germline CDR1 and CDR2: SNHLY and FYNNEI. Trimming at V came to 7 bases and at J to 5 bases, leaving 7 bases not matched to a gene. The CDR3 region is CASTRTGGGTEAFF. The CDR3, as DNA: TGTGCCAGCACAAGGACAGGGGGAGGGACTGAAGCTTTCTTT.

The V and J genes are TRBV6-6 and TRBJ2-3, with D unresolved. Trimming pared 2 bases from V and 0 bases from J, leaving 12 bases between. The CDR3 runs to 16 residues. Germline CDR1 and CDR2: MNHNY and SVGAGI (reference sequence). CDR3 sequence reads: CASSYRGSTSTDTQYF. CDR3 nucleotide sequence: TGTGCCAGCAGTTACCGCGGAAGCACTAGCACAGATACGCAGTATTTT.

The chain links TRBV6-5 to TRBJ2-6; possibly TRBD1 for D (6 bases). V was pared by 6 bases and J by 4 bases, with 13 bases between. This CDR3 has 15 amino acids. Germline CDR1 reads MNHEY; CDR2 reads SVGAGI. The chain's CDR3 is CASSPRGTGANVLTF. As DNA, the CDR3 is TGTGCCAGCAGCCCTAGGGGGACAGGGGCCAACGTCCTGACTTTC.

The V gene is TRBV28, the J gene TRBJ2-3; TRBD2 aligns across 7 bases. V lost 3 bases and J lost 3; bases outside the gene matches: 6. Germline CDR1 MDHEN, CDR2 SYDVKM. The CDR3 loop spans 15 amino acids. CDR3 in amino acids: CASSFRGEGTDTQYF. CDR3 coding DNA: TGTGCCAGCAGTTTTCGTGGGGAGGGGACAGATACGCAGTATTTT.